The rows below give T cell receptor beta chains drawn from one sample of a study of Tregs in tolerant kidney transplant recipients. The repertoire was sequenced with immunoSEQ multiplex PCR; TCRdb's copy has only in-frame clones and lacks some. The sample includes over 60,000 clones, 84% seen only once; the top ten take about 4.7%. The sample taken for sequencing was CD4+ T cells from blood. The source is a human donor in good health. Both conserved end residues are part of each CDR3. A D gene is named only where the DNA matches it firmly. The size entry is marked missing in some rows and otherwise reads once, few, many or a size class.

cdr3_aa: CASSYTGFSDTQYF; cdr3_nt: TGTGCCAGCAGTTATACGGGTTTTTCAGATACGCAGTATTTT; d_call: .; v_call: TRBV6-5; j_call: TRBJ2-3; clone_size: .
cdr3_aa: CAWSRTGSVSGANVLTF; cdr3_nt: TGTGCCTGGAGTAGGACAGGGAGTGTTTCTGGGGCCAACGTCCTGACTTTC; d_call: TRBD1; v_call: TRBV30; j_call: TRBJ2-6; clone_size: .
cdr3_aa: CASSQQPGQGYEKLFF; cdr3_nt: TGCGCCAGCAGCCAACAACCGGGACAGGGGTATGAAAAACTGTTTTTT; d_call: TRBD1; v_call: TRBV4-3; j_call: TRBJ1-4; clone_size: .
cdr3_aa: CASSWNLAGPPREQFF; cdr3_nt: TGTGCCAGCAGTTGGAATCTAGCGGGACCCCCCCGTGAGCAGTTCTTC; d_call: TRBD2; v_call: TRBV27; j_call: TRBJ2-1; clone_size: .
cdr3_aa: CASSLGVGYTF; cdr3_nt: TGCGCCAGCAGCTTGGGGGTTGGCTACACCTTC; d_call: .; v_call: TRBV5-1; j_call: TRBJ1-2; clone_size: .
cdr3_aa: CARPDRGPVKNIQYF; cdr3_nt: TGTGCCAGGCCCGACAGGGGGCCAGTCAAAAACATTCAGTACTTC; d_call: TRBD1; v_call: TRBV19; j_call: TRBJ2-4; clone_size: .
cdr3_aa: CASSTGGAYGYTF; cdr3_nt: TGTGCCAGCAGCACCGGGGGGGCTTATGGCTACACCTTC; d_call: .; v_call: TRBV9; j_call: TRBJ1-2; clone_size: .
cdr3_aa: CASSPALGGTNEKLFF; cdr3_nt: TGTGCCAGCAGCCCAGCCCTAGGGGGTACTAATGAAAAACTGTTTTTT; d_call: .; v_call: TRBV7-9; j_call: TRBJ1-4; clone_size: .
cdr3_aa: CAIFPGLSTDTQYF; cdr3_nt: TGTGCCATCTTCCCGGGACTTAGCACAGATACGCAGTATTTT; d_call: .; v_call: TRBV10-3; j_call: TRBJ2-3; clone_size: .
cdr3_aa: CASSFGLAGYEQYF; cdr3_nt: TGCGCCAGCAGCTTCGGACTAGCGGGGTACGAGCAGTACTTC; d_call: TRBD2; v_call: TRBV5-1; j_call: TRBJ2-7; clone_size: .
cdr3_aa: CASSAGDRGHEKLFF; cdr3_nt: TGTGCCAGCAGCGCGGGGGACAGGGGGCATGAAAAACTGTTTTTT; d_call: TRBD1; v_call: TRBV7-9; j_call: TRBJ1-4; clone_size: .
cdr3_aa: CASSLGAGVNTQYF; cdr3_nt: TGTGCCAGCAGCTTGGGAGCGGGGGTTAATACGCAGTATTTT; d_call: TRBD2; v_call: TRBV11-3; j_call: TRBJ2-3; clone_size: .
cdr3_aa: CASSERRGTTKNIQYF; cdr3_nt: TGTGCCAGCAGTGAAAGAAGGGGTACAACCAAAAACATTCAGTACTTC; d_call: .; v_call: TRBV25-1; j_call: TRBJ2-4; clone_size: .
cdr3_aa: CASGPGEGRSGANVLTF; cdr3_nt: TGTGCCAGTGGACCTGGGGAGGGCCGCTCTGGGGCCAACGTCCTGACTTTC; d_call: TRBD2; v_call: TRBV19; j_call: TRBJ2-6; clone_size: once
cdr3_aa: CASSEAHGRFGGYTF; cdr3_nt: TGTGCCAGCAGTGAAGCGCACGGCAGATTCGGCGGCTACACCTTC; d_call: .; v_call: TRBV6-1; j_call: TRBJ1-2; clone_size: .
cdr3_aa: CASSYRGNAGDEQYF; cdr3_nt: TGTGCCAGCAGTTACCGCGGCAACGCGGGGGATGAGCAGTACTTC; d_call: TRBD2; v_call: TRBV6-5; j_call: TRBJ2-7; clone_size: .
cdr3_aa: CASSAIQGSTEAFF; cdr3_nt: TGTGCCAGCAGTGCCATACAGGGGAGCACTGAAGCTTTCTTT; d_call: TRBD1; v_call: TRBV6-5; j_call: TRBJ1-1; clone_size: .
cdr3_aa: CASSQLVGYEQYF; cdr3_nt: TGTGCCAGCAGCCAATTGGTCGGCTACGAGCAGTACTTC; d_call: .; v_call: TRBV14; j_call: TRBJ2-7; clone_size: .
cdr3_aa: CASSPTSGPYEQYF; cdr3_nt: TGTGCCAGCTCACCGACTAGCGGACCCTACGAGCAGTACTTC; d_call: TRBD2; v_call: TRBV18; j_call: TRBJ2-7; clone_size: .
cdr3_aa: CASSLTSGRGETQYF; cdr3_nt: TGTGCCAGCAGCCTGACTAGCGGGAGAGGAGAGACCCAGTACTTC; d_call: TRBD2; v_call: TRBV11-3; j_call: TRBJ2-5; clone_size: few
cdr3_aa: CASSIGSADTQYF; cdr3_nt: TGTGCCAGTAGTATAGGGTCCGCAGATACGCAGTATTTT; d_call: .; v_call: TRBV19; j_call: TRBJ2-3; clone_size: .
cdr3_aa: CASSRTETRDTQYF; cdr3_nt: TGTGCCAGCAGCCGTACAGAGACAAGGGATACGCAGTATTTT; d_call: .; v_call: TRBV5-4; j_call: TRBJ2-3; clone_size: .
cdr3_aa: CAISEGLAGNTGELFF; cdr3_nt: TGTGCCATCAGTGAGGGACTAGCGGGGAACACCGGGGAGCTGTTTTTT; d_call: TRBD2; v_call: TRBV10-3; j_call: TRBJ2-2; clone_size: .
cdr3_aa: CASSSGLAGFSGSYNEQFF; cdr3_nt: TGCGCCAGCAGCTCCGGACTAGCGGGATTTTCGGGCTCCTACAATGAGCAGTTCTTC; d_call: TRBD2; v_call: TRBV5-1; j_call: TRBJ2-1; clone_size: .
cdr3_aa: CASSLDWGADTQYF; cdr3_nt: TGTGCCAGCAGCTTAGATTGGGGAGCAGATACGCAGTATTTT; d_call: .; v_call: TRBV7-2; j_call: TRBJ2-3; clone_size: medium-sized
cdr3_aa: CSVSPERGGTDTQYF; cdr3_nt: TGCAGCGTTAGCCCCGAGCGGGGAGGCACAGATACGCAGTATTTT; d_call: TRBD2; v_call: TRBV29-1; j_call: TRBJ2-3; clone_size: many
cdr3_aa: CASSSLPRDRGEQYF; cdr3_nt: TGTGCCAGCAGCTCTCTGCCCCGGGACCGGGGCGAGCAGTACTTC; d_call: .; v_call: TRBV11-2; j_call: TRBJ2-7; clone_size: .
cdr3_aa: CASSAVWWGDSTDTQYF; cdr3_nt: TGTGCCAGCAGCGCCGTGTGGTGGGGGGACAGCACAGATACGCAGTATTTT; d_call: .; v_call: TRBV9; j_call: TRBJ2-3; clone_size: .
cdr3_aa: CASSPGQGSAETQYF; cdr3_nt: TGCGCCAGCAGTCCGGGACAGGGTTCTGCGGAGACCCAGTACTTC; d_call: TRBD1; v_call: TRBV5-1; j_call: TRBJ2-5; clone_size: .
cdr3_aa: CASSLGTSGMKTQYF; cdr3_nt: TGTGCCAGCAGCTTAGGGACTAGCGGGATGAAGACCCAGTACTTC; d_call: TRBD2; v_call: TRBV7-3; j_call: TRBJ2-5; clone_size: .
cdr3_aa: CASSTLKTGADSTEAFF; cdr3_nt: TGTGCCAGCAGTACACTCAAGACAGGGGCGGACTCCACTGAAGCTTTCTTT; d_call: TRBD1; v_call: TRBV27; j_call: TRBJ1-1; clone_size: .
cdr3_aa: CASSFLAGHSYEQYF; cdr3_nt: TGTGCCAGCAGCTTCCTGGCCGGTCACTCCTACGAGCAGTACTTC; d_call: .; v_call: TRBV7-3; j_call: TRBJ2-7; clone_size: once
cdr3_aa: CASSTGTGYHEQYF; cdr3_nt: TGTGCCAGCAGCACCGGGACAGGGTACCACGAGCAGTACTTC; d_call: TRBD1; v_call: TRBV6-6; j_call: TRBJ2-7; clone_size: .
cdr3_aa: CASSYLRGGRSYEQYF; cdr3_nt: TGTGCCAGCAGTTACCTGCGGGGGGGCCGCTCCTACGAGCAGTACTTC; d_call: TRBD2; v_call: TRBV6-8; j_call: TRBJ2-7; clone_size: .
cdr3_aa: CASSYSKGRAYTF; cdr3_nt: TGTGCCAGCAGTTACTCGAAGGGGCGCGCCTACACCTTC; d_call: .; v_call: TRBV6-5; j_call: TRBJ1-2; clone_size: .
cdr3_aa: CSASGSSTQYF; cdr3_nt: TGCAGTGCTAGCGGGAGTTCGACGCAGTATTTT; d_call: .; v_call: TRBV20-1; j_call: TRBJ2-3; clone_size: .
cdr3_aa: CASSLRMGQSSYEQYF; cdr3_nt: TGTGCCAGCTCACTGAGGATGGGACAGAGCTCCTACGAGCAGTACTTC; d_call: TRBD1; v_call: TRBV18; j_call: TRBJ2-7; clone_size: .
cdr3_aa: CASGLFLDGETQYF; cdr3_nt: TGTGCTAGTGGTTTGTTCCTGGATGGAGAGACCCAGTACTTC; d_call: .; v_call: TRBV12-5; j_call: TRBJ2-5; clone_size: .
cdr3_aa: CAAAADNEQFF; cdr3_nt: TGTGCCGCCGCGGCCGACAATGAGCAGTTCTTC; d_call: .; v_call: TRBV10-3; j_call: TRBJ2-1; clone_size: .
cdr3_aa: CASSQGSRAGLHNEQFF; cdr3_nt: TGTGCCAGCAGCCAAGGCTCCAGGGCGGGCCTTCACAATGAGCAGTTCTTC; d_call: .; v_call: TRBV4-2; j_call: TRBJ2-1; clone_size: .
cdr3_aa: CASSRLLGPNEQYF; cdr3_nt: TGTGCCAGCAGCCGTCTCTTGGGGCCAAACGAGCAGTACTTC; d_call: .; v_call: TRBV5-4; j_call: TRBJ2-7; clone_size: .
cdr3_aa: CASSLLEGRLSYEQYF; cdr3_nt: TGCGCCAGCAGCTTGTTAGAGGGGCGCTTGTCCTACGAGCAGTACTTC; d_call: .; v_call: TRBV5-1; j_call: TRBJ2-7; clone_size: .
cdr3_aa: CASSSPQSGGETQYF; cdr3_nt: TGTGCCAGCAGTTCCCCCCAAAGCGGGGGAGAGACCCAGTACTTC; d_call: TRBD2; v_call: TRBV6-6; j_call: TRBJ2-5; clone_size: .
cdr3_aa: CASSQRTGTGEGLSPKNIQYF; cdr3_nt: TGCGCCAGCAGCCAGAGGACCGGGACAGGGGAAGGTTTAAGTCCCAAAAACATTCAGTACTTC; d_call: TRBD1; v_call: TRBV4-1; j_call: TRBJ2-4; clone_size: .
cdr3_aa: CASSSVGGYDTEAFF; cdr3_nt: TGCGCCAGCAGCTCCGTCGGGGGTTACGACACTGAAGCTTTCTTT; d_call: .; v_call: TRBV5-1; j_call: TRBJ1-1; clone_size: .
cdr3_aa: CASSNRRVYEQYF; cdr3_nt: TGTGCCAGCAGCAATAGGAGGGTATACGAGCAGTACTTC; d_call: .; v_call: TRBV7-3; j_call: TRBJ2-7; clone_size: .
cdr3_aa: CASSRTGRPGGYTF; cdr3_nt: TGTGCCAGCAGTCGTACAGGTCGGCCGGGGGGCTACACCTTC; d_call: .; v_call: TRBV6-5; j_call: TRBJ1-2; clone_size: .
cdr3_aa: CAISGPLAGHTGELFF; cdr3_nt: TGTGCCATCAGTGGTCCCCTAGCGGGACACACCGGGGAGCTGTTTTTT; d_call: TRBD2; v_call: TRBV10-3; j_call: TRBJ2-2; clone_size: .
cdr3_aa: CASSESGTMNTEAFF; cdr3_nt: TGTGCCAGCAGTGAATCGGGCACCATGAACACTGAAGCTTTCTTT; d_call: .; v_call: TRBV2; j_call: TRBJ1-1; clone_size: .
cdr3_aa: CASSAQGNTEAFF; cdr3_nt: TGTGCCAGCTCGGCCCAAGGGAACACTGAAGCTTTCTTT; d_call: .; v_call: TRBV18; j_call: TRBJ1-1; clone_size: .
cdr3_aa: CASSVDSGRAGSYNEQFF; cdr3_nt: TGTGCCAGCAGCGTAGATAGCGGGAGGGCTGGCTCCTACAATGAGCAGTTCTTC; d_call: TRBD2; v_call: TRBV9; j_call: TRBJ2-1; clone_size: .
cdr3_aa: CASSLERFGVAKNIQYF; cdr3_nt: TGTGCCAGCAGCTTAGAGCGGTTCGGGGTAGCCAAAAACATTCAGTACTTC; d_call: .; v_call: TRBV7-8; j_call: TRBJ2-4; clone_size: once
cdr3_aa: CASSIPWGDEQYF; cdr3_nt: TGTGCCAGCAGCATCCCCTGGGGGGACGAGCAGTACTTC; d_call: .; v_call: TRBV11-2; j_call: TRBJ2-7; clone_size: .
cdr3_aa: CASSTGTGYHEQYF; cdr3_nt: TGTGCCAGCAGCACCGGGACAGGGTACCACGAGCAGTACTTC; d_call: TRBD1; v_call: TRBV6-5; j_call: TRBJ2-7; clone_size: .
cdr3_aa: CATLGGGQETQYF; cdr3_nt: TGTGCCACCCTCGGGGGGGGGCAAGAGACCCAGTACTTC; d_call: TRBD2; v_call: TRBV30; j_call: TRBJ2-5; clone_size: .
cdr3_aa: CASSQDLLAGSNTGELFF; cdr3_nt: TGTGCCAGCAGCCAAGATTTGCTAGCGGGATCGAACACCGGGGAGCTGTTTTTT; d_call: TRBD2; v_call: TRBV4-2; j_call: TRBJ2-2; clone_size: .
cdr3_aa: CASSLKSWDTQYF; cdr3_nt: TGTGCCAGCAGTTTAAAATCCTGGGATACGCAGTATTTT; d_call: .; v_call: TRBV27; j_call: TRBJ2-3; clone_size: .
cdr3_aa: CASSPPSQRGEETQYF; cdr3_nt: TGTGCCAGCAGCCCTCCGTCCCAGCGGGGGGAAGAGACCCAGTACTTC; d_call: TRBD2; v_call: TRBV7-2; j_call: TRBJ2-5; clone_size: .
cdr3_aa: CASSLGGAKETQYF; cdr3_nt: TGCGCCAGCAGCTTGGGGGGGGCCAAGGAGACCCAGTACTTC; d_call: .; v_call: TRBV5-1; j_call: TRBJ2-5; clone_size: .
cdr3_aa: CAISLEPRGNGGYTF; cdr3_nt: TGTGCCATCAGTCTGGAACCTCGGGGGAATGGGGGCTACACCTTC; d_call: .; v_call: TRBV10-3; j_call: TRBJ1-2; clone_size: once